The next 24 T cell receptor beta chains were all read from a single sample in a study of blood T cells in healthy people across ages. Together with a sample-barcoded 5' primer, a J-beta primer mix was included in a second PCR lasting about 7 to 12 cycles. TCRdb re-called the 5' RACE reads with MiXCR, one entry per CDR3 protein. The sample yields around 1.5 million distinct CDR3 sequences, roughly 30% seen once. Sequencing was done on a sample of blood. The source is a woman aged 25 to 39 in good health.

V usage is TRBV20-1 and J usage is TRBJ2-3; D may match TRBD1 or TRBD2 (5 bases each). Trimming left V 5 bases short and J 8 bases short, with 11 bases between. This CDR3 is 11 amino acids long. CDR1 DFQATT and CDR2 SNEGSKA come from the germline V gene (reference sequence). The CDR3 here is CSARTGTTQYF. CDR3 sequence (DNA): TGCAGTGCTCGAACCGGGACTACGCAGTATTTT.

About this clonotype itself: A much larger clonotype is one base distant, so this may be a read error. The rearrangement joins TRBV5-1 to TRBJ2-7; 10 nucleotides match TRBD1. CDR3 size: 16 residues. CDR1 SGHRS and CDR2 YFSETQ come from the germline V gene. In DNA form, the CDR3 reads TGCGCCAGCAGCCCCCGGGACAGGGGATCCTCCTACGGGCAGTACTTC. Protein: CASSPRDRGSSYGQYF.

This clonotype showed up just a few times. The rearrangement joins TRBV28 to TRBJ2-2, with D unclear. V was cut by 6 bases and J by 0 bases, with 11 bases left in between. CDR3 length: 15 amino acids. Germline V CDR1 and CDR2: MDHEN, SYDVKM. CDR3 region: CASSPPRANTGELFF. The CDR3 DNA reads as TGTGCCAGCAGCCCTCCACGCGCGAACACCGGGGAGCTGTTTTTT. Together with reference TRBV28 and TRBJ2-2, the CDR3 gives the full variable domain: DVKVTQSSRYLVKRTGEKVFLECVQDMDHENMFWYRQDPGLGLRLIYFSYDVKMKEKGDIPEGYSVSREKKERFSLILESASTNQTSMYLCASSPPRANTGELFFGEGSRLTVL.

The CDR3 DNA follows: TGCAGTGCTAGAGACCAGCGGGGCGACGTGGCAGATACGCAGTATTTT. It is translated as CSARDQRGDVADTQYF. The chain is built from TRBV20-1 and TRBJ2-3; 7 positions agree with TRBD2. The CDR3 is 16 amino acids. The germline V gene encodes CDR1 DFQATT and CDR2 SNEGSKA (reference sequence). With V trimmed by 0 bases and J by 4 bases, 10 bases remained unmatched.

This clonotype was seen a few times. J is TRBJ2-1 and V is TRBV3-1, with 9 bases aligning to TRBD2. V shed 0 bases and J 8 bases; nucleotides not matched to a gene: 14. The CDR3 length is 18 residues. Germline lookup yields CDR1 LGHDT and CDR2 YNNKEL (reference sequence). The CDR3 here is CASSQDLVTRGGGHEQFF. The CDR3 nucleotides are TGTGCCAGCAGCCAAGATCTTGTGACGCGGGGGGGAGGGCATGAGCAGTTCTTC.

The V gene is TRBV28, the J gene TRBJ1-1; D unclear. From germline, CDR1 is MDHEN and CDR2 SYDVKM. There are 15 residues in the CDR3. V shed 6 bases and J shed 2 bases, with 16 bases lying between them. The CDR3 sequence is CASSLPMSGNTEAFF. CDR3 nucleotide sequence: TGTGCCAGCAGCCTACCAATGTCGGGAAACACTGAAGCTTTCTTT.

This clonotype showed up just a few times. The CDR3 loop reads CASSLWTGEKLFF. CDR3 nucleotides: TGTGCCAGCAGCTTATGGACTGGAGAAAAACTGTTTTTT. The J gene is TRBJ1-4, the V gene TRBV7-8; D gene ambiguous. The CDR3 is 13 amino acids. The V gene lost 2 bases and the J gene lost 8 bases, with 9 bases spanning the gap. CDR1 and CDR2 from the germline V gene are SGHVS and FQNEAQ.

This clonotype was seen ten or more times. The V call is TRBV5-1, the J call TRBJ1-4, with 7 bases aligning to TRBD1. The germline V gene has CDR1 SGHRS and CDR2 YFSETQ. The CDR3 loop spans 15 amino acids. V lost 1 base, J lost 4 bases, and 4 bases stayed unmatched. This CDR3 is CASSLFGTDNEKLFF. The DNA for the CDR3 is TGCGCCAGCAGCTTGTTCGGGACAGATAATGAAAAACTGTTTTTT. Looking up the rest from reference TRBV5-1 and TRBJ1-4 gives the full variable domain: KAGVTQTPRYLIKTRGQQVTLSCSPISGHRSVSWYQQTPGQGLQFLFEYFSETQRNKGNFPGRFSGRQFSNSRSEMNVSTLELGDSALYLCASSLFGTDNEKLFFGSGTQLSVL.

CDR3 sequence reads: CASTDGRTTWFF. The CDR3, as DNA: TGTGCCAGCACCGACGGGCGGACTACCTGGTTCTTC. This sequence joins TRBV25-1 and TRBJ2-1; TRBD2 might be the D (6 bases). V gave up 7 bases and J gave up 15 bases, with 19 bases separating them. The V gene's germline CDR1 is MGHDK and CDR2 SYGVNS. The CDR3 runs to 12 residues. The whole variable domain, filled in from reference TRBV25-1 and TRBJ2-1, reads EADIYQTPRYLVIGTGKKITLECSQTMGHDKMYWYQQDPGMELHLIHYSYGVNSTEKGDLSSESTVSRIRTEHFPLTLESARPSHTSQYLCASTDGRTTWFFGPGTRLTVL.

The rearrangement uses TRBV7-3 and TRBJ2-1; 7 bases map to TRBD1. With 5 bases clipped from V and 6 bases from J, the junction kept 10 bases outside the gene matches. The CDR3 loop spans 15 amino acids. Germline-derived CDR1 and CDR2 are SGHTA and FQGTGA. As DNA, the CDR3 is TGTGCCAGCAGCACGACAGGGTCTGGCGGCAATGAGCAGTTCTTC. It translates to CASSTTGSGGNEQFF.

This rearrangement joins TRBV27 to TRBJ2-3, with 7 bases that match TRBD1. J gave up 6 bases and V 5 bases, and 8 bases lay outside the gene matches. The germline gives CDR1 MNHEY, CDR2 SMNVEV (reference sequence). This CDR3 contains 14 residues. The CDR3 is CASSGYRGADTQYF. Here the CDR3 DNA reads TGTGCCAGCAGTGGGTACAGGGGTGCCGATACGCAGTATTTT.

The J gene is TRBJ2-3, the V gene TRBV3-1, with 8 nucleotides matching TRBD2. Unmatched junction bases numbered 3, after V lost 3 bases and J lost 4 bases. Germline lookup yields CDR1 LGHDT and CDR2 YNNKEL (reference sequence). The CDR3 is 14 amino acids. Here the CDR3 reads CASSQRGASDTQYF. Written as DNA, the CDR3 is TGTGCCAGCAGCCAGCGGGGGGCGTCAGATACGCAGTATTTT.

The rearrangement joins TRBV29-1 to TRBJ2-4; D is unresolved. V was clipped by 6 bases and J by 6 bases, with 15 bases between them. This CDR3 spans 13 amino acids. Germline-derived CDR1 and CDR2 are SQVTM and ANQGSEA. The CDR3 sequence is CSVGWAASNIQYF. CDR3 nucleotide sequence: TGCAGCGTGGGGTGGGCAGCCTCAAACATTCAGTACTTC.

The rearrangement links TRBV7-2 to TRBJ2-1; D remains ambiguous. This CDR3 has 14 residues. From germline, CDR1 is SGHTA and CDR2 FQGNSA. Trimming stripped 4 bases from V and 10 bases from J, with 17 bases between. This CDR3 reads CASSSWSQDGEQFF. CDR3 in DNA: TGTGCCAGCAGCTCATGGTCCCAGGATGGGGAGCAGTTCTTC. The complete variable domain, with remaining parts taken from reference TRBV7-2 and TRBJ2-1, reads GAGVSQSPSNKVTEKGKDVELRCDPISGHTALYWYRQSLGQGLEFLIYFQGNSAPDKSGLPSDRFSAERTGGSVSTLTIQRTQQEDSAVYLCASSSWSQDGEQFFGPGTRLTVL.

This clonotype was counted at least ten times. The V call is TRBV29-1, the J call TRBJ2-5, with 7 bases lining up with TRBD2. Trimming removed 6 bases from V and 5 bases from J; junction bases left unmatched: 12. The CDR3 has 14 residues. Germline CDR1 SQVTM, CDR2 ANQGSEA. The CDR3 DNA is TGCAGCGTAGGACTAGGGCAAGTCCACGAGACCCAGTACTTC. Its translation is CSVGLGQVHETQYF.

The chain couples TRBV28 to TRBJ2-3; D not certain. Trimming removed 8 bases from V and 6 bases from J, with 9 bases in between. CDR1 is MDHEN and CDR2 is SYDVKM in the germline V gene. The CDR3 length is 11 residues. The CDR3 DNA follows: TGTGCCAGCCTTTTTGAGGATACGCAGTATTTT. This codes for CASLFEDTQYF.

The chain is built from TRBV6-6 and TRBJ2-5, with D possibly TRBD1 on 5 matching bases. V lost 2 bases to trimming and J lost 1 base, with 11 bases between them. There are 15 residues in the CDR3. The germline V gene encodes CDR1 MNHNY and CDR2 SVGAGI (reference sequence). The chain's CDR3 is CASSYQGAPQETQYF. The CDR3 DNA is TGTGCCAGCAGTTACCAGGGCGCACCCCAAGAGACCCAGTACTTC.

The chain employs TRBV7-2 and TRBJ1-4; a possible D gene is TRBD1 (5 bases). Trimming took 1 base from V and 8 from J, leaving 17 bases between them. This CDR3 has 16 amino acids. Germline V CDR1 and CDR2: SGHTA, FQGNSA. CDR3 protein: CASSLGAGDGGEKLFF. The CDR3 DNA reads TGTGCCAGCAGCTTAGGTGCTGGGGACGGTGGCGAAAAACTGTTTTTT.

This clonotype occurred a few times. The gene calls are TRBV28 and TRBJ2-5, with 8 nucleotides matching TRBD2. CDR3 size: 15 residues. V gave up 6 bases and J gave up 4 bases; unmatched junction bases: 10. Germline V gives CDR1 MDHEN, CDR2 SYDVKM. The CDR3 loop is CASRLTGGPGETQYF. DNA of the CDR3: TGTGCCAGCAGGCTCACGGGAGGGCCAGGAGAGACCCAGTACTTC.

This chain connects TRBV7-9 to TRBJ2-4; TRBD2 matches 13 bases. CDR1 SEHNR and CDR2 FQNEAQ come from the germline V gene (reference sequence). The CDR3 is 15 residues long. J gave up 13 bases and V 4 bases, and 10 bases lay outside the gene matches. CDR3 amino acids: CASSSWTSGSEEQYF. Here the CDR3 DNA reads TGTGCCAGCAGCTCCTGGACTAGCGGGAGTGAAGAGCAGTACTTC.

The rearrangement links TRBV3-1 to TRBJ1-2; unclear D gene. Looked up from germline, CDR1 is LGHDT and CDR2 is YNNKEL (reference sequence). The V end lost 8 bases, the J end lost 6 bases, and 4 bases lay between the germline ends. The length of the CDR3 is 9 residues. Here the CDR3 reads CASPDGYTF. The CDR3 DNA is TGTGCCAGCCCCGATGGCTACACCTTC.

The chain carries TRBV4-1 and TRBJ2-3; D is unresolved. Trimming cost V 1 base and J 5 bases, with 10 bases left between them. There are 14 residues in the CDR3. Germline-derived CDR1 and CDR2 are MGHRA and YSYEKL. CDR3: CASSQVPTEDTQYF. The DNA for the CDR3 is TGCGCCAGCAGCCAAGTCCCAACCGAAGATACGCAGTATTTT.

This chain joins TRBV5-1 and TRBJ2-2, with 9 bases identical to TRBD1. Trimming at V came to 0 bases and at J to 4 bases, leaving 4 bases not matched to a gene. The CDR3 loop spans 16 amino acids. CDR1 and CDR2 from the germline V gene are SGHRS and YFSETQ. This CDR3 reads CASSLEGQGFTGELFF. Here the CDR3 DNA reads TGCGCCAGCAGCTTGGAGGGACAGGGTTTCACCGGGGAGCTGTTTTTT.

This clonotype has ten or more counts. The chain joins TRBV25-1 to TRBJ2-7; D gene ambiguous. CDR1 and CDR2 from the germline V gene are MGHDK and SYGVNS. The CDR3 extends over 14 amino acids. The V and J ends lost 2 bases and 0 bases respectively, with 8 bases between them. This CDR3 is CASSEVGFSYEQYF. The CDR3 DNA sequence: TGTGCCAGCAGTGAAGTAGGTTTCTCCTACGAGCAGTACTTC.